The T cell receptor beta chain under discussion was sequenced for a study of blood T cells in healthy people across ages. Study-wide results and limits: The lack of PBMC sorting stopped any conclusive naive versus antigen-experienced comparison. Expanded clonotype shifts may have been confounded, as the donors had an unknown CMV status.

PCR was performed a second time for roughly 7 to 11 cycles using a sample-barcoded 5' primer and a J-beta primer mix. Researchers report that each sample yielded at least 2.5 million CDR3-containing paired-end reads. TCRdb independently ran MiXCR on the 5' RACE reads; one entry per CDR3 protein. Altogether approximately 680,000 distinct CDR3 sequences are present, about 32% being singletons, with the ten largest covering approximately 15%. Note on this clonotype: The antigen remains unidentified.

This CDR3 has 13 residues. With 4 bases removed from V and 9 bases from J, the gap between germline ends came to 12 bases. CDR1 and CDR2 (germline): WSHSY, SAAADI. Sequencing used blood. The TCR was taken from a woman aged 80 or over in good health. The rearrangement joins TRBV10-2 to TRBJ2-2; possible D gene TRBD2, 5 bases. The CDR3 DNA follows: TGCGCCAGCAGTGGAGAGGGAGCCTGGGAGCTGTTTTTT. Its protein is CASSGEGAWELFF.